The rows below give T cell receptor beta chains drawn from one sample of a study of metastatic and nonmetastatic thyroid tumors. Through MiXCR, TCRdb re-clonotyped the PCR reads. There are 35,000 to 40,000 clones in the sample; 25% to 30% occur only once, and about a tenth lies in the top ten. Source material: blood. Every receptor here comes from a male donor with papillary thyroid cancer or a benign thyroid nodule (not recorded which). Some clones in this sample may be carry-over from other donors' samples. Each CDR3 is given with its conserved first and last residue. The D gene is left open where the match is weak. Expanded clones get a size class; other rows say once, few or many, or leave the size out.

.	many	TRBJ1-1	TRBV18	CASSPAGATEAFF	TGTGCCAGCTCACCAGCAGGGGCCACTGAAGCTTTCTTT
.	.	TRBJ2-7	TRBV24-1	CATSPGPMLYEQYF	TGTGCCACCAGTCCGGGACCGATGCTTTACGAGCAGTACTTC
.	.	TRBJ1-1	TRBV10-3	CAISGKGLPSTEAFF	TGTGCCATCAGTGGCAAAGGATTGCCCTCCACTGAAGCTTTCTTT
.	many	TRBJ1-4	TRBV28	CATQAGFRANEKLFF	TGTGCCACCCAAGCGGGGTTTAGGGCTAATGAAAAACTGTTTTTT
.	.	TRBJ1-6	TRBV28	CGCSLSGQNSPLHF	TGTGGGTGCAGTTTATCGGGGCAGAATTCACCCCTCCACTTT
.	.	TRBJ1-1	TRBV11-3	CASSLHRDTEAFF	TGTGCCAGCAGCTTACACCGGGACACTGAAGCTTTCTTT
TRBD1	few	TRBJ1-1	TRBV5-4	CASSTDRVVVGAFF	TGTGCCAGCAGTACCGACAGGGTAGTAGTGGGAGCTTTCTTT
.	many	TRBJ2-2	TRBV24-1	CATTAGRELFF	TGTGCCACCACCGCGGGCCGGGAGCTGTTTTTT
TRBD1	few	TRBJ2-7	TRBV2	CASSESRGRAEEQYF	TGTGCCAGCAGTGAAAGCAGGGGGCGAGCGGAGGAGCAGTACTTC
.	few	TRBJ1-5	TRBV19	CASSISSGRQPQHF	TGTGCCAGTAGTATCAGCTCAGGGCGGCAGCCCCAGCATTTT
TRBD2	many	TRBJ2-1	TRBV5-6	CASSLGLAGVYEQFF	TGTGCCAGCAGCTTGGGGCTAGCGGGAGTCTATGAGCAGTTCTTC
TRBD1	few	TRBJ2-7	TRBV12-3/TRBV12-4	CASSLGTGTGEQYF	TGTGCCAGCAGTTTAGGGACAGGGACAGGAGAGCAGTACTTC
.	.	TRBJ1-1	TRBV20-1	CSARDPDGGNTEAFF	TGCAGTGCTAGAGACCCGGACGGCGGAAACACTGAAGCTTTCTTT
.	many	TRBJ2-5	TRBV2	CASSERSLAGKTQYF	TGTGCCAGCAGTGAAAGGTCGCTAGCTGGGAAGACCCAGTACTTC
TRBD1	.	TRBJ1-2	TRBV19	CASSPLGEQGANVNYGYTF	TGTGCCAGTAGCCCTTTAGGCGAACAGGGGGCGAATGTTAACTATGGCTACACCTTC
.	many	TRBJ1-4	TRBV4-1	CASGQDRGAQANEKLFF	TGCGCCAGCGGCCAAGATAGGGGGGCGCAGGCTAATGAAAAACTGTTTTTT
.	few	TRBJ2-7	TRBV7-9	CASSRSLYEQYF	TGTGCCAGCTCCCGGAGTCTGTACGAGCAGTACTTC
TRBD1	.	TRBJ1-2	TRBV20-1	CSARGDRGRDYGYTF	TGCAGTGCTAGAGGAGACAGGGGGCGAGACTATGGCTACACCTTC
TRBD1	.	TRBJ2-3	TRBV30	CAWSAGGGEDTQYF	TGTGCCTGGAGTGCAGGGGGCGGCGAAGATACGCAGTATTTT
TRBD2	many	TRBJ2-2	TRBV19	CASRLAGKHTGELFF	TGTGCCAGTAGGCTAGCGGGCAAACACACCGGGGAGCTGTTTTTT
.	.	TRBJ1-2	TRBV6-1	CASGYGPNYGYTF	TGTGCCAGCGGGTACGGACCAAACTATGGCTACACCTTC
TRBD2	.	TRBJ2-5	TRBV11-3	CASSLSGGWKETQYF	TGTGCCAGCAGCTTATCGGGGGGGTGGAAAGAGACCCAGTACTTC
.	.	TRBJ2-1	TRBV20-1	CSARDRRSGDEQFF	TGCAGTGCTAGAGACCGCCGCTCCGGCGATGAGCAGTTCTTC
TRBD1	.	TRBJ2-5	TRBV4-1	CASSQAIRGQEETQYF	TGCGCCAGCAGCCAAGCCATCAGGGGGCAGGAAGAGACCCAGTACTTC
.	medium-sized	TRBJ1-1	TRBV6-1	CASSSRVEGTEAFF	TGTGCCAGCAGTTCTAGGGTCGAGGGCACTGAAGCTTTCTTT
.	.	TRBJ2-7	TRBV11-3	CASIFAVWDEQYF	TGTGCCAGCATCTTTGCAGTCTGGGACGAGCAGTACTTC
.	many	TRBJ1-1	TRBV14	CASSQVQGNTEAFF	TGTGCCAGCAGCCAAGTGCAGGGGAACACTGAAGCTTTCTTT
.	many	TRBJ2-7	TRBV19	CASSIGFNPSYEQYF	TGTGCCAGTAGTATAGGCTTCAACCCCTCCTACGAGCAGTACTTC
.	few	TRBJ1-2	TRBV28	CASSLQEDSYGYTF	TGTGCCAGCAGTTTACAAGAAGACAGCTATGGCTACACCTTC
.	.	TRBJ2-3	TRBV6-5	CASSSSVQSILTDTQYF	TGTGCCAGCAGCTCGAGCGTGCAGTCCATCCTCACAGATACGCAGTATTTT
TRBD1	many	TRBJ2-6	TRBV28	CASSFRDRVSGANVLTF	TGTGCCAGCAGTTTCCGGGACAGGGTCTCTGGGGCCAACGTCCTGACTTTC
.	.	TRBJ2-5	TRBV6-1	CASSVTGGSEDTQYF	TGTGCCAGCAGTGTTACAGGTGGCTCAGAAGATACCCAGTACTTC
TRBD2	many	TRBJ2-5	TRBV20-1	CSARVAAGGETQYF	TGCAGTGCTAGAGTGGCTGCGGGGGGAGAGACCCAGTACTTC
.	few	TRBJ1-1	TRBV6-1	CASSPGSAGNTEAFF	TGTGCCAGCAGTCCCGGGAGCGCAGGGAACACTGAAGCTTTCTTT
.	.	TRBJ2-7	TRBV28	CASSLTGSAYEQYF	TGTGCCAGCAGTCTTACAGGGTCGGCCTACGAGCAGTACTTC
TRBD1	.	TRBJ1-6	TRBV19	CASSERTGNSPLHF	TGTGCCAGTAGTGAACGGACAGGGAATTCACCCCTCCACTTT
.	once	TRBJ1-1	TRBV18	CASSPGVDTEAFF	TGTGCCAGCTCACCGGGGGTGGATACTGAAGCTTTCTTT
.	.	TRBJ1-4	TRBV5-1	CASSFMAGPKNEKLFF	TGCGCCAGCAGCTTTATGGCCGGACCGAAAAATGAAAAACTGTTTTTT
TRBD1	many	TRBJ1-6	TRBV19	CASSISSGQWDNSPLHF	TGTGCCAGTAGTATATCATCGGGACAGTGGGATAATTCACCCCTCCACTTT
TRBD1	.	TRBJ2-7	TRBV20-1	CSALGTGTHDHYF	TGCAGTGCCCTCGGGACAGGGACCCACGATCATTACTTC